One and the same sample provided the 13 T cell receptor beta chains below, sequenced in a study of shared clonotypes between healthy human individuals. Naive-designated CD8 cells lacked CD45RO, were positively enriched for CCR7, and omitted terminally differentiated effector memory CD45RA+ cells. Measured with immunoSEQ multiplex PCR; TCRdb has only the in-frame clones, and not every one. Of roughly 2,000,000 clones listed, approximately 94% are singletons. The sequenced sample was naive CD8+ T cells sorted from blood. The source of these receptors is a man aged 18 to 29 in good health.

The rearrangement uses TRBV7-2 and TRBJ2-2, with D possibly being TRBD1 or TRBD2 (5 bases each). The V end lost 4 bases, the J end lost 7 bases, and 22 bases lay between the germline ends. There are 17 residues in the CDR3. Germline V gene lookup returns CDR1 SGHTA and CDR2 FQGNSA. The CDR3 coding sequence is TGTGCCAGCAGCTCCCCCGGGACCTCTCCATACGGCGGGGAGCTGTTTTTT. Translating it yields CASSSPGTSPYGGELFF.

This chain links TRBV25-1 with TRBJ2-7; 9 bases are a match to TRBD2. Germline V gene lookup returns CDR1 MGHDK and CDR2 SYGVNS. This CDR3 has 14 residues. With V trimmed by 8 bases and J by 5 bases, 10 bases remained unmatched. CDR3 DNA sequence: TGTGCCAGCTCCTGGGGGGAGCGGGAGGACGAGCAGTACTTC. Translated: CASSWGEREDEQYF.

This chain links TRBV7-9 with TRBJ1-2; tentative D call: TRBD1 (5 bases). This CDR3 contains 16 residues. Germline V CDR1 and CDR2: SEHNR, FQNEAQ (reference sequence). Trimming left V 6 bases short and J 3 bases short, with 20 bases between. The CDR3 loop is CASSSGTHNPHYGYTF. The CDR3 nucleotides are TGTGCCAGCAGTTCCGGGACCCACAACCCTCACTATGGCTACACCTTC.

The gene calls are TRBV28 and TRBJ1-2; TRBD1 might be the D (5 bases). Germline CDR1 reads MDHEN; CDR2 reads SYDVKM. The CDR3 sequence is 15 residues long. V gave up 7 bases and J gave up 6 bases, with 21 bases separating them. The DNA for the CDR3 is TGTGCCAGCACCGCCACAGGAGAGAGTAGGGATGGCTACACCTTC. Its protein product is CASTATGESRDGYTF.

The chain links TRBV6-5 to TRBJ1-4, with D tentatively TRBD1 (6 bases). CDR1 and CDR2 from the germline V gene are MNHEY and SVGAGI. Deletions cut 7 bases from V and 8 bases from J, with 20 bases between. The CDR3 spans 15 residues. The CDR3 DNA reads TGTGCCAGCACCCCGATGGGCAGTGGGGGCGAAAAACTGTTTTTT. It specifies CASTPMGSGGEKLFF.

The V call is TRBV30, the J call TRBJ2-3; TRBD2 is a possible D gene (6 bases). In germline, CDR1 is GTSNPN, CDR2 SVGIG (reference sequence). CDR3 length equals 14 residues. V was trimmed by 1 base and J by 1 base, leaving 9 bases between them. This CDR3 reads CAWSGLGGTDTQYF. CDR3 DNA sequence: TGTGCCTGGAGTGGACTAGGAGGCACAGATACGCAGTATTTT.

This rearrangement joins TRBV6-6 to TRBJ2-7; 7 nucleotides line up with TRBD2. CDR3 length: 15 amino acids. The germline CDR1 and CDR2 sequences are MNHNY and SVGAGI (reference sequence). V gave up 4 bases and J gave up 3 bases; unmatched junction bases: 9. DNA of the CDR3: TGTGCCAGCAGTTTCCTAGCGGAGGGCGACTACGAGCAGTACTTC. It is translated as CASSFLAEGDYEQYF.

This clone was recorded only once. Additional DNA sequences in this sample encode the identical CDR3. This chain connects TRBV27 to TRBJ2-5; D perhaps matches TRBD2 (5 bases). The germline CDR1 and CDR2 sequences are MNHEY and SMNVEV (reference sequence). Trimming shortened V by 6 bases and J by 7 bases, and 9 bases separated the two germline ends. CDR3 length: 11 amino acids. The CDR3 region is CASSSLGTQYF. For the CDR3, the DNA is TGTGCCAGCAGCTCACTAGGGACCCAGTACTTC.

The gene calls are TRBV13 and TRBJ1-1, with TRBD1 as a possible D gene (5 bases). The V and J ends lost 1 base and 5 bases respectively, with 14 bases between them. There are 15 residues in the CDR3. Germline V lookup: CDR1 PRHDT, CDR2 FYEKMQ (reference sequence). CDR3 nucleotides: TGTGCCAGCAGCTTAGAACGGGGCGACTGGACTGAAGCTTTCTTT. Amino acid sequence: CASSLERGDWTEAFF.

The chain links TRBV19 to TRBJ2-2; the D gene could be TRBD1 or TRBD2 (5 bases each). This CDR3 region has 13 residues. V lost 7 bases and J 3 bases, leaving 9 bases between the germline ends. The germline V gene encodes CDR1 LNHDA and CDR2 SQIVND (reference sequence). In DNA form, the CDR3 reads TGTGCCAGTATGGGGCGGGACACCGGGGAGCTGTTTTTT. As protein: CASMGRDTGELFF.

The CDR3 spells CASSLSEGPNTEAFF. The DNA of the CDR3 is TGTGCCAGCAGCCTTAGTGAGGGGCCCAACACTGAAGCTTTCTTT. This rearrangement joins TRBV5-4 to TRBJ1-1; D is perhaps TRBD1 (5 bases). This CDR3 contains 15 residues. Germline V gene lookup returns CDR1 SGHNT and CDR2 YYREEE (reference sequence). Trimming cost V 4 bases and J 2 bases, with 15 bases left between them.

The CDR3 spells CAISGGAGGYSNQPQHF. The CDR3 nucleotides are TGTGCCATCAGTGGAGGGGCCGGTGGTTATAGCAATCAGCCCCAGCATTTT. The chain recombines TRBV10-3 with TRBJ1-5; D perhaps matches TRBD1 (5 bases). V shed 4 bases and J shed 0 bases, with 16 bases lying between them. CDR1 and CDR2 from the germline V gene are ENHRY and SYGVKD. The CDR3 runs to 17 residues.

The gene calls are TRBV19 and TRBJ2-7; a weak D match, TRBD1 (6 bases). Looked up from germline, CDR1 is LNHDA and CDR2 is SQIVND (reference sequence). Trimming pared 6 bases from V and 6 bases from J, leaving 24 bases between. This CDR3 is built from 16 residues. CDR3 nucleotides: TGTGCCAGTAGCCTCATGGACAGCTCAATCCAGGGCGAGCAGTACTTC. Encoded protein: CASSLMDSSIQGEQYF.